The 29 T cell receptor beta chains reported below all come from one sample, sequenced in a study of T-cell reconstitution after alpha-beta-depleted transplantation in children. It was with unique molecular identifiers that the TCRbeta library was prepared. TCRdb reanalysed the PCR reads using MiXCR and keeps one entry per CDR3 protein. Here the sample spans about 1,000,000 distinct CDR3 sequences, 25% to 30% being singletons. Sequenced material: PBMCs, mostly from graft donor cells, taken 360 days after TCRalphabeta/CD19-depleted stem cell transplant. The source of these receptors is a boy less than two years old who had a stem cell transplant for SCID, so the T cells may come from the graft donor.

This clonotype appeared a few times. In nucleotides, the CDR3 is TGTGCCAGCAGTGGACTATTAGGGGATACGCAGTATTTT. Amino acids: CASSGLLGDTQYF. The chain joins TRBV2 to TRBJ2-3; possibly TRBD2 for D (5 bases). The CDR3 has 13 amino acids. V gave up 4 bases and J gave up 6 bases, with 11 bases separating them. The germline V gene encodes CDR1 SNHLY and CDR2 FYNNEI.

This clonotype has just a few counts. The chain has TRBV13 and TRBJ2-7; 8 bases agree with TRBD1. This CDR3 is built from 16 residues. J was trimmed by 3 bases and V by 5 bases; bases with no gene match: 12. In germline, CDR1 is PRHDT, CDR2 FYEKMQ (reference sequence). DNA for the CDR3: TGTGCCAGCAGCCCAACCTCAGGGGACAGGCGCTACGAGCAGTACTTC. Encoded protein: CASSPTSGDRRYEQYF.

In its sample, this clonotype was seen a few times. The V gene is TRBV20-1, the J gene TRBJ2-7; 13 bases align to TRBD2. Per germline, CDR1 DFQATT and CDR2 SNEGSKA (reference sequence). The CDR3 extends over 16 amino acids. V was clipped by 6 bases and J by 2 bases; unmatched bases: 10. CDR3 amino acids: CSAQGLAGFSPYEQYF. Here the CDR3 DNA reads TGCAGTGCCCAGGGACTAGCGGGGTTTAGTCCCTACGAGCAGTACTTC.

This chain connects TRBV9 to TRBJ2-6; D not resolved. There are 16 residues in the CDR3. Trimming shortened V by 0 bases and J by 2 bases, and 9 bases separated the two germline ends. Germline V gene sequence: CDR1 SGDLS, CDR2 YYNGEE. The DNA of the CDR3 is TGTGCCAGCAGCGTAGATCTTAGGGCTGGGGCCAACGTCCTGACTTTC. Protein product: CASSVDLRAGANVLTF.

The chain has TRBV5-1 and TRBJ2-5, with a tentative D call TRBD1 (7 bases). This CDR3 has 15 amino acids. Trimming stripped 9 bases from V and 4 bases from J, with 22 bases between. Germline CDR1 SGHRS, CDR2 YFSETQ. CDR3: CATRGSGGKRETQYF. The CDR3 region has the DNA TGCGCCACCAGGGGATCAGGGGGGAAGAGAGAGACCCAGTACTTC.

The chain employs TRBV20-1 and TRBJ2-1; D is unclear. Trimming shortened V by 6 bases and J by 0 bases, and 12 bases separated the two germline ends. CDR1 DFQATT and CDR2 SNEGSKA come from the germline V gene (reference sequence). CDR3 length: 14 amino acids. CDR3 amino acids: CSAGNGPSYNEQFF. CDR3 in DNA: TGCAGTGCAGGGAACGGCCCCTCCTACAATGAGCAGTTCTTC.

In its sample, this clonotype was seen a few times. The chain couples TRBV5-1 to TRBJ2-4, with D possibly matching TRBD2 (5 bases). Trimming pared 4 bases from V and 6 bases from J, leaving 11 bases between. The germline V gene encodes CDR1 SGHRS and CDR2 YFSETQ. The CDR3 has 13 amino acids. This CDR3 reads CASSEGLGNIQYF. As DNA, the CDR3 is TGCGCCAGCAGCGAGGGTCTGGGAAACATTCAGTACTTC. Full variable domain (rest looked up from reference TRBV5-1 and TRBJ2-4): KAGVTQTPRYLIKTRGQQVTLSCSPISGHRSVSWYQQTPGQGLQFLFEYFSETQRNKGNFPGRFSGRQFSNSRSEMNVSTLELGDSALYLCASSEGLGNIQYFGAGTRLSVL.

V and J are TRBV4-2 and TRBJ1-1; a weak D match, TRBD1 (5 bases). The V gene's germline CDR1 is LGHNA and CDR2 YNFKEQ. The CDR3 runs 16 residues. Trimming pared 0 bases from V and 5 bases from J, leaving 16 bases between. The CDR3 protein is CASSQDWRQYKTEAFF. In DNA form, the CDR3 reads TGTGCCAGCAGCCAAGATTGGAGACAGTATAAGACTGAAGCTTTCTTT.

The chain links TRBV3-1 to TRBJ2-5, with no clear D. The ends were cut back, 3 bases at V and 13 bases at J, with 15 bases in the middle. CDR1 is LGHDT and CDR2 is YNNKEL in the germline V gene (reference sequence). The CDR3 is 12 amino acids. The CDR3 bases are TGTGCCAGCAGCCATAAGACCGGGCCAAGGTACTTC. It codes for CASSHKTGPRYF.

In this sample, this clonotype turned up a few times. The V and J genes are TRBV12-3 or TRBV12-4 and TRBJ2-7, with D tentatively TRBD1 (5 bases). V was clipped by 6 bases and J by 7 bases, with 19 bases between them. CDR3 size: 14 residues. Here the CDR3 reads CASSPLALKGEQYF. The CDR3 DNA reads TGTGCCAGCAGCCCCCTCGCTCTAAAGGGGGAGCAGTACTTC.

This clonotype came up a few times. The rearrangement uses TRBV4-2 and TRBJ2-3, with D possibly called TRBD1 or TRBD2 (6 bases each). The CDR3 totals 15 residues. Looked up from germline, CDR1 is LGHNA and CDR2 is YNFKEQ. V was trimmed by 3 bases and J by 5 bases, leaving 15 bases between them. CDR3 region: CASSHDPEGGDTQYF. CDR3 DNA: TGTGCCAGCAGCCACGACCCGGAGGGGGGAGATACGCAGTATTTT.

This clonotype was found a few times. The rearrangement links TRBV7-2 to TRBJ2-7, with a tentative D call TRBD2 (7 bases). V lost 1 base, J lost 1 base, and 11 bases lay in between. Germline loops: CDR1 SGHTA, CDR2 FQGNSA. The CDR3 covers 15 residues. The CDR3 coding sequence is TGTGCCAGCAGCTTAGGAGGGGGACTATCCTACGAGCAGTACTTC. This translates into CASSLGGGLSYEQYF.

This clonotype was seen ten or more times. The chain links TRBV20-1 to TRBJ2-2; the D is unclear. Germline V gives CDR1 DFQATT, CDR2 SNEGSKA (reference sequence). V dropped 2 bases and J dropped 6 bases, with 7 bases sitting between them. The CDR3 runs 12 residues. The CDR3 spells CSARFAAGELFF. The CDR3 DNA reads TGCAGTGCTAGATTTGCAGCCGGGGAGCTGTTTTTT.

This clonotype came up a few times. The chain recombines TRBV2 with TRBJ2-5; TRBD1 is a possible D gene (5 bases). CDR1 is SNHLY and CDR2 is FYNNEI in the germline V gene. This CDR3 has 15 amino acids. V was trimmed by 6 bases and J by 5 bases, leaving 19 bases between them. The CDR3 DNA follows: TGTGCCAGCAGCGGATGGCAACAGGCGTTGGAGACCCAGTACTTC. Translation gives CASSGWQQALETQYF.

This clonotype was counted only a few times. This chain joins TRBV24-1 and TRBJ2-7, with D perhaps TRBD2 (6 bases). This CDR3 is 12 amino acids long. Deletions cut 3 bases from V and 4 bases from J, with 6 bases between. From germline, CDR1 is KGHDR and CDR2 SFDVKD. The CDR3 DNA follows: TGTGCCACCAGTGATGGGGGGTACGAGCAGTACTTC. This codes for CATSDGGYEQYF.

This chain connects TRBV9 to TRBJ2-7, with 7 bases lining up with TRBD1. The CDR3 totals 15 residues. The germline gives CDR1 SGDLS, CDR2 YYNGEE. The junction had 6 bases not matched to a gene; V was cut back by 3 bases and J by 0 bases. The CDR3 protein is CASSGRDSSSYEQYF. The CDR3 nucleotides read TGTGCCAGCAGCGGCCGGGACAGCAGCTCCTACGAGCAGTACTTC.

V is TRBV29-1 and J is TRBJ2-2; TRBD1 matches at 7 bases. Per germline, CDR1 SQVTM and CDR2 ANQGSEA. The CDR3 is made up of 14 amino acids. V was pared by 3 bases and J by 2 bases, with 3 bases of the junction left unmatched. CDR3 amino acids: CSVEGTDNTGELFF. CDR3 DNA: TGCAGCGTTGAGGGGACAGATAACACCGGGGAGCTGTTTTTT.

This rearrangement joins TRBV20-1 to TRBJ2-7; no clear D. The germline V gene encodes CDR1 DFQATT and CDR2 SNEGSKA (reference sequence). Trimming removed 3 bases from V and 6 bases from J, with 6 bases in between. The CDR3 contains 10 residues. CDR3 region: CSASYGEQYF. The CDR3 DNA is TGCAGTGCTAGTTATGGCGAGCAGTACTTC.

This clonotype was seen only once. The V call is TRBV6-5, the J call TRBJ2-3, with D possibly TRBD1 on 6 matching bases. The germline V gene encodes CDR1 MNHEY and CDR2 SVGAGI. Trimming removed 1 base from V and 0 bases from J, with 14 bases in between. CDR3 length equals 17 residues. The CDR3 is CASSYYWTVSSTDTQYF. As DNA, the CDR3 is TGTGCCAGCAGTTACTATTGGACAGTATCTAGCACAGATACGCAGTATTTT.

The chain uses TRBV28 and TRBJ2-1; maybe TRBD2 (6 bases). The CDR3 is 15 residues long. V was shortened by 6 bases and J by 3 bases, with 15 bases between the two germline ends. CDR1 and CDR2 (germline): MDHEN, SYDVKM. CDR3 sequence: CASSHLRGDYNEQFF. In DNA form, the CDR3 reads TGTGCCAGCAGCCACCTGCGCGGGGACTACAATGAGCAGTTCTTC.

This clonotype was detected only a few times. V is TRBV7-2 and J is TRBJ2-1, with 7 bases aligning to TRBD2. Trimming removed 6 bases from V and 4 bases from J; junction bases left unmatched: 9. CDR1 and CDR2 from the germline V gene are SGHTA and FQGNSA. The CDR3 runs to 15 residues. The CDR3 nucleotides are TGTGCCAGCAGTTATACGGCTAGCGGATACAATGAGCAGTTCTTC. Its translation is CASSYTASGYNEQFF.

This clonotype was detected a few times. The CDR3 DNA reads TGCAGTGCTAGAATTCTTAACAATGAGCAGTTCTTC. Encoded protein: CSARILNNEQFF. V is TRBV20-1 and J is TRBJ2-1; D not certain. There are 12 residues in the CDR3. Germline V lookup: CDR1 DFQATT, CDR2 SNEGSKA (reference sequence). The V and J ends lost 2 bases and 5 bases respectively, with 7 bases between them.

This clonotype appeared a few times. CDR3 nucleotide sequence: TGTGCCAGCAGCGCGAGAGGACAGGGTGACAACTATGGCTACACCTTC. This codes for CASSARGQGDNYGYTF. The rearrangement joins TRBV9 to TRBJ1-2; 8 bases agree with TRBD1. The length of the CDR3 is 16 residues. V dropped 3 bases and J dropped 2; count of bases not matched to a gene: 9. Germline values: CDR1 SGDLS, CDR2 YYNGEE.

This clonotype came up many times. V and J are TRBV20-1 and TRBJ1-5, with D hard to call. The CDR3 loop spans 12 amino acids. Germline V CDR1 and CDR2: DFQATT, SNEGSKA (reference sequence). V gave up 3 bases and J gave up 7 bases, with 10 bases separating them. Here the CDR3 reads CSASSGNQPQHF. The DNA for the CDR3 is TGCAGTGCTAGTTCGGGGAACCAGCCCCAGCATTTT.

This rearrangement joins TRBV12-3 or TRBV12-4 to TRBJ2-7, with D hard to call. Trimming cost V 1 base and J 5 bases, with 18 bases left between them. There are 16 residues in the CDR3. In DNA, the CDR3 is TGTGCCAGCAGTTTAGGAAGCCGGGTTCCGCTGGACGAGCAGTACTTC. Translated: CASSLGSRVPLDEQYF.

There are a few counts of this clonotype. The chain employs TRBV13 and TRBJ2-4, with 8 nucleotides matching TRBD2. This CDR3 region has 18 residues. With 3 bases clipped from V and 0 bases from J, the junction kept 10 bases outside the gene matches. Looked up from germline, CDR1 is PRHDT and CDR2 is FYEKMQ (reference sequence). The DNA for the CDR3 is TGTGCCAGCAGCTTCGTTCGACTCCGGGGGGGAGCCAAAAACATTCAGTACTTC. This gives the protein CASSFVRLRGGAKNIQYF.

This clonotype was counted only a few times. Germline is not matched at one junction end, which may reflect a read error. V usage is TRBV25-1 and J usage is TRBJ2-2, with D hard to call. CDR3 size: 17 residues. The germline V gene has CDR1 MGHDK and CDR2 SYGVNS. As DNA, the CDR3 is TGTGCCAGCAGCACCGACAATAGGGCCAGCTACACCCGGGAGCTGTTTTTT. Protein: CASSTDNRASYTRELFF.

This clonotype was seen more than once but under ten times. The CDR3 region is CASSHTGTLTDTQYF. The CDR3 region has the DNA TGTGCCAGCAGCCACACCGGGACTCTCACAGATACGCAGTATTTT. The chain links TRBV4-2 to TRBJ2-3; D might be TRBD2 (6 bases). CDR3 length: 15 residues. V was pared by 3 bases and J by 2 bases, with 12 bases between. Germline CDR1 reads LGHNA; CDR2 reads YNFKEQ.

V gene TRBV2 combines with J gene TRBJ2-7, with TRBD1 identical over 7 bases. Germline CDR1 and CDR2: SNHLY and FYNNEI. The ends lost 11 bases at V and 2 bases at J; junction bases unmatched: 9. CDR3 size: 13 residues. CDR3 sequence: CAGSTGWAYEQYF. CDR3 bases: TGTGCCGGGTCGACAGGGTGGGCCTACGAGCAGTACTTC.